The sample holds one count of the clone carrying this T cell receptor beta chain. Its antigen is still unknown. Germline is not matched at one junction end, which may reflect a read error. This sample was taken from a study of blood T cells in healthy people across ages. Notes on the study in general: Unsorted PBMC input precluded a conclusive naive versus antigen-experienced comparison. Diversity of TCR beta per million T cells declined in a roughly linear way with age.

The CDR3 sequence is 13 residues long. CDR1 is SEHNR and CDR2 is FQNEAQ in the germline V gene (reference sequence). Using a J-beta primer mix together with a sample-barcoded 5' primer, a second PCR was run for roughly 6 to 12 cycles. Template switching added a 12-random-nucleotide identifier to every cDNA molecule. TCRdb re-derived calls from the 5' RACE reads in MiXCR, one entry per CDR3 protein. The table has about 900,000 distinct CDR3 sequences, approximately 65% seen once; the top ten hold around a quarter. This receptor was identified in a man between 25 and 39 years old in good health. V is TRBV7-9 and J is TRBJ1-1, with 7 nucleotides matching TRBD1. The sequenced sample consisted of blood. In nucleotides, the CDR3 is TGTGCCGGCAGCTTAAAACAGGGGACTGAAGCTTTCTTT. This sequence encodes CAGSLKQGTEAFF.